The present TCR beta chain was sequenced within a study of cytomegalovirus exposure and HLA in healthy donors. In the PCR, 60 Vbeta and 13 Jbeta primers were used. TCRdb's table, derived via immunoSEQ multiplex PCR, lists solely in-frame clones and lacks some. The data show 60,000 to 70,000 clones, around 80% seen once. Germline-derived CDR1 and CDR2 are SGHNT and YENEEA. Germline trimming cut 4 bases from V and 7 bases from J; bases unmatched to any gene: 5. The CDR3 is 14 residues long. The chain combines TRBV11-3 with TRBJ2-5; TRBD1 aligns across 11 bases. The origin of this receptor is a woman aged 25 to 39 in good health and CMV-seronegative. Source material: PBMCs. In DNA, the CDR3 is TGTGCCAGCAGCTGGGACAGGGGGGGCGCGACCCAGTACTTC. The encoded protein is CASSWDRGGATQYF.